A single sample gave rise to the 29 T cell receptor beta chains below, sequenced in a study of identical twins. Each CDR3 protein is one row after TCRdb ran MiXCR on the 5' RACE reads. The data contain 400,000 to 550,000 distinct CDR3 sequences, around 20% of them singletons. This sample was also put to use in a study of T cells expressing NK-cell markers.

Sequencing input: CD4+ T cells sorted from blood. These receptors were taken from a woman younger than 35 in good health.

This clonotype was counted between two and nine times. This chain joins TRBV28 and TRBJ2-6, with D uncertain. Germline V gene sequence: CDR1 MDHEN, CDR2 SYDVKM. V lost 2 bases, J lost 1 base, and 6 bases lay in between. This CDR3 has 15 amino acids. The CDR3 DNA is TGTGCCAGCAGTTTAGACGGGTCTGGGGCCAACGTCCTGACTTTC. Its translation is CASSLDGSGANVLTF.

The V and J genes are TRBV15 and TRBJ2-7, with 15 bases lining up with TRBD2. J lost 6 bases, V lost 1 base, and 4 bases had no gene match. CDR1 and CDR2 from the germline V gene are LNHNV and YYDKDF (reference sequence). The CDR3 sequence is 16 residues long. For the CDR3, the DNA is TGTGCCACCAGCAGAGTAGGACTAGCGGGAGGGCGCGAGCAGTACTTC. It yields the protein CATSRVGLAGGREQYF.

This clonotype was counted only a few times. The CDR3 DNA reads TGTGCCAGCAGCCAAGAGTTCAGAGGGGCCGGAACTTTCTTT. It translates to CASSQEFRGAGTFF. The rearrangement links TRBV14 to TRBJ1-1; maybe TRBD1 (5 bases). V lost 0 bases and J lost 12, with 17 bases in between. The CDR3 sequence is 14 residues long. Germline V gives CDR1 SGHDN, CDR2 FVKESK.

This clonotype appeared many times. V usage is TRBV20-1 and J usage is TRBJ2-7; TRBD2 agrees at 12 bases. CDR1 is DFQATT, CDR2 SNEGSKA, per germline (reference sequence). The CDR3 runs to 14 residues. V shed 1 base, J shed 3 bases, and the junction held 1 base outside the gene matches. CDR3 in amino acids: CSARGTSGIYEQYF. CDR3 nucleotides: TGCAGTGCTAGAGGGACTAGCGGGATCTACGAGCAGTACTTC.

This sequence joins TRBV7-9 and TRBJ2-7; TRBD1 aligns across 10 bases. This CDR3 comprises 17 residues. V was clipped by 5 bases and J by 1 base; unmatched bases: 11. In germline, CDR1 is SEHNR, CDR2 FQNEAQ (reference sequence). The CDR3 loop reads CASSPHPGQGESYEQYF. The DNA for the CDR3 is TGTGCCAGCAGCCCACACCCAGGACAGGGGGAGTCCTACGAGCAGTACTTC.

The sample holds a few counts of this clonotype. This chain connects TRBV18 to TRBJ1-1; a possible D gene is TRBD1 (6 bases). Germline CDR1 is KGHSH and CDR2 is LQKENI. The CDR3 consists of 14 residues. The V end lost 2 bases, the J end lost 5 bases, and 12 bases lay between the germline ends. This CDR3 reads CASSPTDRGTEAFF. DNA of the CDR3: TGTGCCAGCTCACCAACGGACAGAGGAACTGAAGCTTTCTTT. The entire variable domain, with the rest obtained from reference TRBV18 and TRBJ1-1, is as follows: NAGVMQNPRHLVRRRGQEARLRCSPMKGHSHVYWYRQLPEEGLKFMVYLQKENIIDESGMPKERFSAEFPKEGPSILRIQQVVRGDSAAYFCASSPTDRGTEAFFGQGTRLTVV.

This clonotype was counted many times. The chain employs TRBV4-3 and TRBJ2-7, with no clear D. CDR1 LGHNA and CDR2 YSLEER come from the germline V gene. The CDR3 has 16 amino acids. V was cut by 4 bases and J by 0 bases, with 16 bases left in between. The CDR3 nucleotides read TGCGCCAGCAGCCGCCAACCCGGGTCGAGCTCCTACGAGCAGTACTTC. As protein: CASSRQPGSSSYEQYF.

V and J are TRBV10-3 and TRBJ2-7; 10 bases align to TRBD1. The V segment lost 6 bases and the J segment 2 bases; nucleotides outside the gene matches: 13. The CDR3 runs 17 residues. Germline V gene data show CDR1 as ENHRY and CDR2 as SYGVKD. CDR3 sequence reads: CAIRDRGKSGSTYEQYF. CDR3 nucleotides: TGTGCCATCAGGGACAGGGGGAAAAGCGGGTCTACCTACGAGCAGTACTTC.

This clonotype was counted many times. The chain recombines TRBV10-3 with TRBJ2-7, with D tentatively TRBD1 or TRBD2 (5 bases each). V lost 7 bases to trimming and J lost 2 bases, with 21 bases between them. The CDR3 sequence is 16 residues long. The germline CDR1 and CDR2 sequences are ENHRY and SYGVKD. Written as DNA, the CDR3 is TGTGCCATCAAGACGGGATACCAGGGTGCCACCTACGAGCAGTACTTC. As protein: CAIKTGYQGATYEQYF.

The V call is TRBV29-1, the J call TRBJ2-2; D might be TRBD1 or TRBD2, each matching 5 bases. The CDR3 covers 14 residues. V lost 4 bases and J lost 0, with 9 bases in between. CDR1 is SQVTM, CDR2 ANQGSEA, per germline. CDR3 bases: TGCAGCGTTGTCGGGACGACGAACACCGGGGAGCTGTTTTTT. Its translation is CSVVGTTNTGELFF.

The chain links TRBV20-1 to TRBJ2-1, with 7 bases lining up with TRBD2. CDR3 length: 15 amino acids. Germline CDR1 is DFQATT and CDR2 is SNEGSKA (reference sequence). The V gene end was trimmed by 6 bases and the J gene end by 9 bases; junction bases not matched to a gene: 17. The CDR3 DNA is TGCAGTGCCCTGCGCCCGGGCGGGAGATCTGGTGAGCAGTTCTTC. Translated, it gives CSALRPGGRSGEQFF.

This sequence joins TRBV20-1 and TRBJ2-5; 9 bases map to TRBD2. The CDR3 contains 13 residues. The V gene end was trimmed by 4 bases and the J gene end by 4 bases; junction bases not matched to a gene: 4. The germline CDR1 and CDR2 sequences are DFQATT and SNEGSKA (reference sequence). The CDR3 is CSAMAGGGETQYF. The CDR3, as DNA: TGCAGTGCTATGGCGGGAGGGGGAGAGACCCAGTACTTC.

This clonotype was picked up a small number of times. J is TRBJ2-2 and V is TRBV20-1; maybe TRBD2 (6 bases). The CDR3 runs to 14 residues. Germline values: CDR1 DFQATT, CDR2 SNEGSKA (reference sequence). V lost 6 bases and J lost 4, with 15 bases in between. CDR3 coding DNA: TGCAGTGCCGTTAGCGGCGGGCCCACCGGGGAGCTGTTTTTT. As protein: CSAVSGGPTGELFF.

This clonotype was seen many times. The J gene is TRBJ2-3, the V gene TRBV12-3 or TRBV12-4; 9 bases align to TRBD2. The CDR3 loop spans 14 amino acids. V lost 5 bases and J lost 3; bases outside the gene matches: 3. The CDR3 loop reads CASSRTSVTDTQYF. In DNA, the CDR3 is TGTGCCAGCAGTCGGACTAGCGTGACAGATACGCAGTATTTT.

The rearrangement joins TRBV6-5 to TRBJ2-3; a possible D gene is TRBD1 (5 bases). Trimming left V 2 bases short and J 3 bases short, with 9 bases between. CDR1 and CDR2 (germline): MNHEY, SVGAGI. The CDR3 sequence is 14 residues long. CDR3 bases: TGTGCCAGCAGTTACCGGGCAGGGACAGATACGCAGTATTTT. Translated, it gives CASSYRAGTDTQYF.

In its sample, this clonotype was seen a few times. The chain couples TRBV20-1 to TRBJ1-2, with D uncertain. Germline CDR1 DFQATT, CDR2 SNEGSKA (reference sequence). Trimming took 6 bases from V and 7 from J, leaving 12 bases between them. CDR3 size: 11 residues. CDR3 DNA: TGCAGTGCCCTCAGGACGCGTGGCTACACCTTC. This translates into CSALRTRGYTF.

The V gene is TRBV4-1, the J gene TRBJ1-1; D not certain. There are 13 residues in the CDR3. Trimming cost V 4 bases and J 0 bases, with 6 bases left between them. Germline loops: CDR1 MGHRA, CDR2 YSYEKL. The CDR3 nucleotides read TGCGCCAGCAGCCCCCCTTTGAACACTGAAGCTTTCTTT. Translating it yields CASSPPLNTEAFF.

The gene calls are TRBV27 and TRBJ1-4; 7 bases are a match to TRBD1. The CDR3 extends over 16 amino acids. V gave up 3 bases and J gave up 8 bases; unmatched junction bases: 12. Per germline, CDR1 MNHEY and CDR2 SMNVEV (reference sequence). The CDR3 DNA reads as TGTGCCAGCAGTTTTTCATCAGGGGGGAGTTGGGAAAAACTGTTTTTT. Translated, it gives CASSFSSGGSWEKLFF. The complete variable domain, with remaining parts taken from reference TRBV27 and TRBJ1-4, reads EAQVTQNPRYLITVTGKKLTVTCSQNMNHEYMSWYRQDPGLGLRQIYYSMNVEVTDKGDVPEGYKVSRKEKRNFPLILESPSPNQTSLYFCASSFSSGGSWEKLFFGSGTQLSVL.

This clonotype was seen more than once but under ten times. This chain joins TRBV11-2 and TRBJ2-1, with TRBD2 matching 7 bases. V gave up 5 bases and J gave up 1 base; unmatched junction bases: 14. This CDR3 is 18 amino acids long. Germline CDR1 reads SGHAT; CDR2 reads FQNNGV. CDR3 residues: CASSPTRRGSGSYNEQFF. The CDR3, as DNA: TGTGCCAGCAGCCCCACCCGACGCGGGAGCGGTTCCTACAATGAGCAGTTCTTC.

This clonotype was found many times. The chain employs TRBV5-5 and TRBJ2-3; D gene uncertain. Germline assignment: CDR1 SGHKS and CDR2 YYEKEE (reference sequence). CDR3 size: 13 residues. Trimming took 1 base from V and 5 from J, leaving 8 bases between them. DNA of the CDR3: TGTGCCAGCAGCTTGATGTCCGGAGATACGCAGTATTTT. It yields the protein CASSLMSGDTQYF.

The V gene is TRBV20-1, the J gene TRBJ2-1; 11 bases line up with TRBD2. The CDR3 totals 18 residues. Losses at the gene ends were 2 bases for V and 0 bases for J; bases not matched to a gene: 9. Germline V lookup: CDR1 DFQATT, CDR2 SNEGSKA (reference sequence). DNA of the CDR3: TGCAGTGCTAGACCGGGACTAGCGGAGTTAAGCTCCTACAATGAGCAGTTCTTC. The encoded protein is CSARPGLAELSSYNEQFF.

In this sample, this clonotype turned up a few times. The chain carries TRBV7-8 and TRBJ2-7; 10 bases align to TRBD1. The length of the CDR3 is 15 residues. V lost 4 bases to trimming and J lost 5 bases; unmatched junction nucleotides: 8. From germline, CDR1 is SGHVS and CDR2 FQNEAQ. The CDR3, as DNA: TGTGCCAGCAGCTGGCGACAGGGGGCTTCGAACGAGCAGTACTTC. Translation gives CASSWRQGASNEQYF.

This chain connects TRBV20-1 to TRBJ2-7; 7 nucleotides agree with TRBD2. The CDR3 runs 15 residues. Per germline, CDR1 DFQATT and CDR2 SNEGSKA (reference sequence). V lost 6 bases to trimming and J lost 6 bases; unmatched junction nucleotides: 17. The DNA of the CDR3 is TGCAGTGCGGGAGACCCTTCCGGCGGGAGTAGCGAGCAGTACTTC. Its protein product is CSAGDPSGGSSEQYF.

The chain employs TRBV4-3 and TRBJ1-2; TRBD1 is a possible D gene (6 bases). From germline, CDR1 is LGHNA and CDR2 YSLEER. V gave up 0 bases and J gave up 2 bases, with 13 bases separating them. This CDR3 has 16 residues. This CDR3 reads CASSQERNRENYGYTF. DNA of the CDR3: TGCGCCAGCAGCCAAGAAAGGAACAGGGAGAACTATGGCTACACCTTC.

In its sample, this clonotype was seen once. The chain carries TRBV30 and TRBJ2-1; 8 nucleotides match TRBD2. The CDR3 runs to 13 residues. V dropped 4 bases and J dropped 2; count of bases not matched to a gene: 1. Germline V CDR1 and CDR2: GTSNPN, SVGIG (reference sequence). The CDR3 region is CAWMGLAYNEQFF. The CDR3 region has the DNA TGTGCCTGGATGGGACTAGCCTACAATGAGCAGTTCTTC.

This clonotype occurred a few times. V is TRBV20-1 and J is TRBJ2-2; 10 bases are shared with TRBD2. The V gene's germline CDR1 is DFQATT and CDR2 SNEGSKA (reference sequence). With 6 bases clipped from V and 6 bases from J, the junction kept 10 bases outside the gene matches. The CDR3 has 15 residues. As DNA, the CDR3 is TGCAGTGCCCCGATGAGCGGGGGGGCCTCCGGGGAGCTGTTTTTT. Its translation: CSAPMSGGASGELFF.

This chain joins TRBV7-2 and TRBJ2-7, with TRBD2 identical over 11 bases. V dropped 8 bases and J dropped 2; count of bases not matched to a gene: 5. Germline V gives CDR1 SGHTA, CDR2 FQGNSA. The CDR3 sequence is 14 residues long. In DNA form, the CDR3 reads TGTGCCAGCCGGGAGACTAGCGGGGCCTACGAGCAGTACTTC. The encoded protein is CASRETSGAYEQYF.

The chain carries TRBV7-8 and TRBJ1-5, with no clear D. Germline V gives CDR1 SGHVS, CDR2 FQNEAQ. The V and J ends lost 2 bases and 3 bases respectively, with 5 bases between them. This CDR3 is 13 amino acids long. The CDR3 spells CASSLFPNQPQHF. DNA of the CDR3: TGTGCCAGCAGCTTATTTCCCAATCAGCCCCAGCATTTT.

In this sample, this clonotype turned up a few times. The chain links TRBV10-2 to TRBJ2-7; 10 bases are shared with TRBD2. V lost 7 bases, J lost 5 bases, and 17 bases stayed unmatched. The CDR3 loop spans 17 amino acids. CDR1 and CDR2 (germline): WSHSY, SAAADI. The CDR3, as DNA: TGCGCCAGCACCCGAACCAACCAGGCTAGCGGGAGACACGAGCAGTACTTC. Translating it yields CASTRTNQASGRHEQYF.